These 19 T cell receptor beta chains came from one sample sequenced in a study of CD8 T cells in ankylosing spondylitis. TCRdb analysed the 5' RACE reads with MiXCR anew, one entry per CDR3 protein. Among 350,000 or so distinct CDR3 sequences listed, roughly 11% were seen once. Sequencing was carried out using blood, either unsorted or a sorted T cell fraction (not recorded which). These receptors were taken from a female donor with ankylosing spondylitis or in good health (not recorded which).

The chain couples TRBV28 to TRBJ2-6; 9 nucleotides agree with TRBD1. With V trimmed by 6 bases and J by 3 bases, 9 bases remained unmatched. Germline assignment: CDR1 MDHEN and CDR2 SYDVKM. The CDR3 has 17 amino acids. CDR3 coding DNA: TGTGCCAGCAGCCAGGGGACAGGGACGGATGGGGCCAACGTCCTGACTTTC. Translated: CASSQGTGTDGANVLTF. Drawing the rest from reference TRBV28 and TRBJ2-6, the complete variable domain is DVKVTQSSRYLVKRTGEKVFLECVQDMDHENMFWYRQDPGLGLRLIYFSYDVKMKEKGDIPEGYSVSREKKERFSLILESASTNQTSMYLCASSQGTGTDGANVLTFGAGSRLTVL.

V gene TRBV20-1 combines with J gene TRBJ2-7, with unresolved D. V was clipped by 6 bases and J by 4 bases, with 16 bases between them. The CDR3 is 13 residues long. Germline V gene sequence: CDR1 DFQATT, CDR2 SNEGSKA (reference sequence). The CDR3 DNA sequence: TGCAGTGCCTCAGAGGCTGGTCTGTACGAGCAGTACTTC. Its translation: CSASEAGLYEQYF.

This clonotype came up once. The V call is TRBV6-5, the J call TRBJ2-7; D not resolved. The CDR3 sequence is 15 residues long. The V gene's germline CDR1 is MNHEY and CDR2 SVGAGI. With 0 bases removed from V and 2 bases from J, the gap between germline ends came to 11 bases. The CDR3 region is CASSYSASEAYEQYF. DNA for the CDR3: TGTGCCAGCAGTTACTCGGCTAGTGAAGCCTACGAGCAGTACTTC.

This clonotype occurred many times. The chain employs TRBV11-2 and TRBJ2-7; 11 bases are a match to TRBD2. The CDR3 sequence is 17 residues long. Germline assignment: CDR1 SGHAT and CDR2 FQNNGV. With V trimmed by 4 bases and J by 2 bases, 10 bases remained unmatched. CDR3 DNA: TGTGCCAGCAGCTATGGGACTAGCGGCTCCTCGCCCTACGAGCAGTACTTC. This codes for CASSYGTSGSSPYEQYF.

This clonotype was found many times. This chain's CDR3 is CASTEHGGMAQHF. The CDR3 region has the DNA TGTGCCAGCACGGAACACGGAGGGATGGCCCAGCATTTT. V usage is TRBV2 and J usage is TRBJ1-5, with D unresolved. V was clipped by 7 bases and J by 11 bases, with 18 bases between them. The CDR3 is 13 residues long. Germline V gene data show CDR1 as SNHLY and CDR2 as FYNNEI.

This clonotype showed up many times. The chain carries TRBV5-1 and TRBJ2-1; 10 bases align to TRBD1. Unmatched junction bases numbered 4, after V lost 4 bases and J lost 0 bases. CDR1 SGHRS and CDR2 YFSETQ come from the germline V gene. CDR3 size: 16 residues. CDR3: CASSPGQGSSYNEQFF. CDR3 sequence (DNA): TGCGCCAGCAGCCCGGGACAGGGGAGCTCCTACAATGAGCAGTTCTTC.

The CDR3 region has the DNA TGCAGTGCTACCCAGTCCCGGGACAGGGACGAGCAGTACTTC. Its protein product is CSATQSRDRDEQYF. The gene calls are TRBV20-1 and TRBJ2-7; TRBD1 matches at 9 bases. The V segment lost 4 bases and the J segment 5 bases; nucleotides outside the gene matches: 9. The CDR3 sequence is 14 residues long. CDR1 and CDR2 (germline): DFQATT, SNEGSKA (reference sequence).

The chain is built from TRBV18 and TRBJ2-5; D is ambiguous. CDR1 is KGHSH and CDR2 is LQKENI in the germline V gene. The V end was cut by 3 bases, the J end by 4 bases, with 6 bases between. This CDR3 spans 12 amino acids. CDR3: CASSPTPETQYF. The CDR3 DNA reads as TGTGCCAGCTCACCGACCCCAGAGACCCAGTACTTC.

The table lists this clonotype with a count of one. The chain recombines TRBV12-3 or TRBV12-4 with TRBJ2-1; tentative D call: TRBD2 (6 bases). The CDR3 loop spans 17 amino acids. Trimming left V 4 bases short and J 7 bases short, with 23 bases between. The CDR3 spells CASSSLARTGGGNEQFF. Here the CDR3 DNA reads TGTGCCAGCAGTTCCTTAGCGAGGACTGGAGGAGGGAATGAGCAGTTCTTC.

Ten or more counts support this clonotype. The CDR3 loop is CASSQVKGLDTDTQYF. CDR3 sequence (DNA): TGTGCCAGCAGCCAAGTTAAGGGACTCGACACAGATACGCAGTATTTT. The chain links TRBV4-2 to TRBJ2-3, with D possibly matching TRBD2 (6 bases). V lost 1 base and J 2 bases, leaving 13 bases between the germline ends. This CDR3 region has 16 residues. Germline loops: CDR1 LGHNA, CDR2 YNFKEQ.

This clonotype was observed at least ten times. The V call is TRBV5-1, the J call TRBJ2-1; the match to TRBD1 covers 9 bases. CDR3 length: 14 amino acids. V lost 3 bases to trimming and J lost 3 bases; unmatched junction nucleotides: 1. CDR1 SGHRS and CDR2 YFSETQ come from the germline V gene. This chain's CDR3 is CASSWTGVYNEQFF. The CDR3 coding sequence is TGCGCCAGCAGCTGGACAGGGGTCTACAATGAGCAGTTCTTC.

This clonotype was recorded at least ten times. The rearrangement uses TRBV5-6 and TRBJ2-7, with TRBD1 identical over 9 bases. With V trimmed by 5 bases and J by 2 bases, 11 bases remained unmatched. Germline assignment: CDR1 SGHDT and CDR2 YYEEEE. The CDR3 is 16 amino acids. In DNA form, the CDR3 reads TGTGCCAGCAGTCCCCGGGACAGGGTCCGTACCTACGAGCAGTACTTC. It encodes CASSPRDRVRTYEQYF.

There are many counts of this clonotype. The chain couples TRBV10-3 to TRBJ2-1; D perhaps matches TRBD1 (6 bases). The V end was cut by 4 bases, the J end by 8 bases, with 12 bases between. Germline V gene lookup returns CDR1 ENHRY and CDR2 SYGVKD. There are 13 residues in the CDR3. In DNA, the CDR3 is TGTGCCATCAGTGCAGGGACAATGGATGAGCAGTTCTTC. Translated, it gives CAISAGTMDEQFF.

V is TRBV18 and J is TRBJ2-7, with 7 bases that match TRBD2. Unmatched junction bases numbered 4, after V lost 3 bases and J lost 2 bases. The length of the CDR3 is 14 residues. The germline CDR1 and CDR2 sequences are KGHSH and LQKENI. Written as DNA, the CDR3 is TGTGCCAGCTCACCCTCGGGACTACCCTACGAGCAGTACTTC. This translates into CASSPSGLPYEQYF. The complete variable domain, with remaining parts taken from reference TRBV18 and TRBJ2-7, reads NAGVMQNPRHLVRRRGQEARLRCSPMKGHSHVYWYRQLPEEGLKFMVYLQKENIIDESGMPKERFSAEFPKEGPSILRIQQVVRGDSAAYFCASSPSGLPYEQYFGPGTRLTVT.

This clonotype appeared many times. The CDR3 sequence is CSATGRGTEAFF. CDR3 bases: TGCAGTGCCACGGGCAGGGGTACTGAAGCTTTCTTT. This chain connects TRBV20-1 to TRBJ1-1; a possible D gene is TRBD1 (6 bases). V was shortened by 6 bases and J by 5 bases, with 13 bases between the two germline ends. CDR3 size: 12 residues. Germline lookup yields CDR1 DFQATT and CDR2 SNEGSKA (reference sequence).

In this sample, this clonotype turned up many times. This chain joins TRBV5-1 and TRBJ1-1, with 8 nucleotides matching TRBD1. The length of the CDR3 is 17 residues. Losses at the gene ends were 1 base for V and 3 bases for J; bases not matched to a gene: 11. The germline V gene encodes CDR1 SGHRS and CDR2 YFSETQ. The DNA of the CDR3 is TGCGCCAGCAGCTTGTACTTTGACAGGGGCCCCGACACTGAAGCTTTCTTT. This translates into CASSLYFDRGPDTEAFF.

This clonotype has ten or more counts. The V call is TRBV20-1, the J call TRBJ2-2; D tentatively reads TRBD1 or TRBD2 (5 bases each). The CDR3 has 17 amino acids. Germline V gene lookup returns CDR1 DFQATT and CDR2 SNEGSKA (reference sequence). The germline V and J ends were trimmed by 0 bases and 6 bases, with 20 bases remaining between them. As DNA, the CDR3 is TGCAGTGCTAGAGATGCACTCTGGGGGATGGGCTCCGGGGAGCTGTTTTTT. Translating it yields CSARDALWGMGSGELFF.

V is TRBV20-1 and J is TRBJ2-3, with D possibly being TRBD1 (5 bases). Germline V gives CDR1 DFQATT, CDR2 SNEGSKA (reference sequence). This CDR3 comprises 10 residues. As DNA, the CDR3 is TGCAGCTGGGGCCACGATACGCAGTATTTT. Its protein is CSWGHDTQYF.

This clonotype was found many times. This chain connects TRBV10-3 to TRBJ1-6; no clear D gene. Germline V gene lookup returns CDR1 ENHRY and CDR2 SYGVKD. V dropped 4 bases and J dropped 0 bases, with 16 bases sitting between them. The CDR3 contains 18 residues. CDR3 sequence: CAISVAEQSSSYNSPLHF. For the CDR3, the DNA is TGTGCCATCAGTGTGGCTGAACAGTCTAGCTCCTATAATTCACCCCTCCACTTT.